What follows is one TCR beta chain and its context. Its antigen has not been determined. No much larger clone exists at a distance of one base, and base qualities are not known. This specimen comes from a study of cytomegalovirus exposure and HLA in healthy donors (dated 2017 in TCRdb). For context, the study as a whole: A later analysis indicated that the 130 or so validation repertoires were generated on the platform also employed for the roughly 730 repertoires of the first cohort. In addition to the first cohort of 500 to 850 subjects, a separate validation cohort of 120 different subjects was used. To predict cytomegalovirus infection status, the study brought together high-throughput TCR immunosequencing, statistical association of individual TCRs with disease status, and machine learning. The study aimed to test whether signatures of past pathogen exposure could be identified by cataloging public T cell receptors.

The donors belonged to the validation cohort of approximately 130 subjects, which was separate from the 666-subject first cohort. The full study reports these points: A later analysis had no HLA typing for the validation cohort, so co-occurrence there was scored across all 120 repertoires. Subsequent analysis determined that TCRs grouped into clusters in the first cohort also showed a tendency toward co-occurrence across the approximately 120 validation repertoires, and approximately 93% of cluster scores exceeded 0. In vitro tests confirmed that a few of the cytomegalovirus-associated TCR beta chains recognize cytomegalovirus antigens. A total of roughly 160 TCR beta chains were listed by the study as associated with cytomegalovirus. Cytomegalovirus status was reported to be diagnosed by the classifier with high specificity and sensitivity in both the original and validation cohorts. Most TCR sequences were seen in very few donors, while some public TCRs were found in many individuals. It was suggested by the authors that the approach could potentially be generalized to other disease states and immunological phenotypes.

The library was produced with the immunoSEQ multiplex PCR assay. The published analysis was carried out like this. A statistical classification framework was built to diagnose cytomegalovirus status from the catalog of TCR beta chain sequences. TCRdb obtained this table from immuneACCESS and retained in-frame rearrangements with V and J assigned. These tables miss some clones; where compared with another copy, unresolved V genes account for less than half of the shortfall, and the remainder is unexplained. The V and J calls and clone size were taken over from that table, and D and trimming were inferred from the DNA. The sample contains about 110,000 clones, about 88% of them found a single time. The ten largest clonotypes hold approximately 4% of the sample. The sample comprised PBMCs. This receptor was taken from a woman under 30 in good health and CMV-seropositive.

CDR3 region: CASSLSADRAYEQYF. The base sequence is TGTGCCAGCAGCTTGTCTGCCGACAGAGCCTACGAGCAGTACTTC. The chain uses TRBV5-5 and TRBJ2-7; TRBD1 is a possible D gene, resting on 5 matching bases. Via the germline V gene (reference sequence), CDR1 is SGHKS and CDR2 YYEKEE. The CDR3 starts with the cysteine, ends with the phenylalanine, and has 15 residues. The sequence is cut down to CDR3 DNA, 45 bases in frame from base 1. The trim is 1 base for V and 2 bases for J, with a gap of 13 bases between the germline ends.